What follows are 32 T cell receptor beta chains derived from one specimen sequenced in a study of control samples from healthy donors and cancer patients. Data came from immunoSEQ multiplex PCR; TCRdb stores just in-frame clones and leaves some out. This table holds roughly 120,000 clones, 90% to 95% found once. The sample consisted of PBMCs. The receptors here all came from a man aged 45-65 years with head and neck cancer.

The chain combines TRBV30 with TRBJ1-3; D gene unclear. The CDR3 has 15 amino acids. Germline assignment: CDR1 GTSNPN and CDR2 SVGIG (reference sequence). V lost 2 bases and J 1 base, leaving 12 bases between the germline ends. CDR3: CAWSNSILSGNTIYF. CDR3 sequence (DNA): TGTGCCTGGAGTAATTCGATATTATCTGGAAACACCATATATTTT.

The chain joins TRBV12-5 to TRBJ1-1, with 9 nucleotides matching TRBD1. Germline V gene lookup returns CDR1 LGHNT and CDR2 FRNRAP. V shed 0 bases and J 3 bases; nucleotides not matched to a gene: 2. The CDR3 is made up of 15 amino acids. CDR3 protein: CASGLVQGAHTEAFF. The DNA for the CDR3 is TGTGCTAGTGGTTTGGTACAGGGGGCTCACACTGAAGCTTTCTTT. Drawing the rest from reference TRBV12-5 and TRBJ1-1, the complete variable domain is DARVTQTPRHKVTEMGQEVTMRCQPILGHNTVFWYRQTMMQGLELLAYFRNRAPLDDSGMPKDRFSAEMPDATLATLKIQPSEPRDSAVYFCASGLVQGAHTEAFFGQGTRLTVV.

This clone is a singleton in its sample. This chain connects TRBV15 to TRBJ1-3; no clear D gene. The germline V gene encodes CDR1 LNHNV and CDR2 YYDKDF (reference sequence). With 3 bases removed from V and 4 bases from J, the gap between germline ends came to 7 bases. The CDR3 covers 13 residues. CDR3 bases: TGTGCCACCAGCAGTCCCGTAGGAAACACCATATATTTT. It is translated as CATSSPVGNTIYF. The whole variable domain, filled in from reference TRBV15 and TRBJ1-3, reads DAMVIQNPRYQVTQFGKPVTLSCSQTLNHNVMYWYQQKSSQAPKLLFHYYDKDFNNEADTPDNFQSRRPNTSFCFLDIRSPGLGDTAMYLCATSSPVGNTIYFGEGSWLTVV.

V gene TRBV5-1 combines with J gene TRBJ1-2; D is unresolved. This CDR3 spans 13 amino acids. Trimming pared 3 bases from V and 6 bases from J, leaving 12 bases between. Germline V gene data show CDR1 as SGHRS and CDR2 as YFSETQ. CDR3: CASSSRDPDGYTF. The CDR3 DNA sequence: TGCGCCAGCAGCTCCCGGGATCCCGATGGCTACACCTTC.

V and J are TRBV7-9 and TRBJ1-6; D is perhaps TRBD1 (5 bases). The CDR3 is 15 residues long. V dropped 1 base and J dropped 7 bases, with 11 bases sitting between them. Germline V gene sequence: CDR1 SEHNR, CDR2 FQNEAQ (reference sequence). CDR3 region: CASSLGEGANSPLHF. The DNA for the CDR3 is TGTGCCAGCAGCTTAGGAGAAGGGGCAAATTCACCCCTCCACTTT.

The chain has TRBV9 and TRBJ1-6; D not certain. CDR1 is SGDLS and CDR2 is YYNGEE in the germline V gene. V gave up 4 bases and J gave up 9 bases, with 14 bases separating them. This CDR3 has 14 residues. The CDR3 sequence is CASSLRIEGSPLHF. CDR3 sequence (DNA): TGTGCCAGCAGCCTGAGGATCGAGGGTTCACCCCTCCACTTT.

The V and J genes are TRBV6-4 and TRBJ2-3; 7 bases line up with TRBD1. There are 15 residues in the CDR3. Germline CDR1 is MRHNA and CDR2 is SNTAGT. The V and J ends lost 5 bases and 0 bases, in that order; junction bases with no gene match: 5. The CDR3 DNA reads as TGTGCCAGCAGTCGACAGGGCCAGAGCACAGATACGCAGTATTTT. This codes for CASSRQGQSTDTQYF.

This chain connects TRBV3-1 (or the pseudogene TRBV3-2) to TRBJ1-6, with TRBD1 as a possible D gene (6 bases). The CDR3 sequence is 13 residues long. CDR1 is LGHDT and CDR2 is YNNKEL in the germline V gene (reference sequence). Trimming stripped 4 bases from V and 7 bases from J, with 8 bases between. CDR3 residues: CASSRTENSPLHF. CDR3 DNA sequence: TGTGCCAGCAGCCGGACAGAGAATTCACCCCTCCACTTT.

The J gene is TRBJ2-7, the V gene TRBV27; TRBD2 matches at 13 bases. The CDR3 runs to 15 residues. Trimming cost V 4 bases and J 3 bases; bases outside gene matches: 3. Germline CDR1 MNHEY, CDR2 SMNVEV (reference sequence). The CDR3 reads CASSSRLAGGYEQYF. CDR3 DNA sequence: TGTGCCAGCAGTTCGCGACTAGCGGGGGGCTACGAGCAGTACTTC.

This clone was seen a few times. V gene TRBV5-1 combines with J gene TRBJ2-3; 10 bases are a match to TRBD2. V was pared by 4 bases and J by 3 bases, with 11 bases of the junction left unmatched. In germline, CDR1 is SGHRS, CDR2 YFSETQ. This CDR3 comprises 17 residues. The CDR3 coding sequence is TGCGCCAGCAGCGGACGGCGAGCGGGGGGGCCGACAGATACGCAGTATTTT. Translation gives CASSGRRAGGPTDTQYF.

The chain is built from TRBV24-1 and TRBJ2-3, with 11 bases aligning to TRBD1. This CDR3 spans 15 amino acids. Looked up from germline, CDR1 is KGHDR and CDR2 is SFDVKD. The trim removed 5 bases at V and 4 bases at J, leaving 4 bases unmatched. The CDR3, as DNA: TGTGCCACCAGTGGGCGGACAGGGGGCGCAGATACGCAGTATTTT. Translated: CATSGRTGGADTQYF.

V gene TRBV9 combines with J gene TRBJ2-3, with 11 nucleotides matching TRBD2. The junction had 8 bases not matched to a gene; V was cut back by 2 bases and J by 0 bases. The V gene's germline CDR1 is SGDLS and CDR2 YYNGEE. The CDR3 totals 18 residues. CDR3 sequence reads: CASSVSPSGGLSTDTQYF. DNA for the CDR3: TGTGCCAGCAGCGTTTCCCCTAGCGGGGGGTTGAGCACAGATACGCAGTATTTT.

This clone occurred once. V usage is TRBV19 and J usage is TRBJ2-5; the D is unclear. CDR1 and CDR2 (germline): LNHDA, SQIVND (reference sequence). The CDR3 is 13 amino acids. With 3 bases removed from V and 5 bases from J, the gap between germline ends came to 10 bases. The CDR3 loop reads CASSIGGWETQYF. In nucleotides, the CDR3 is TGTGCCAGTAGTATCGGTGGTTGGGAGACCCAGTACTTC.

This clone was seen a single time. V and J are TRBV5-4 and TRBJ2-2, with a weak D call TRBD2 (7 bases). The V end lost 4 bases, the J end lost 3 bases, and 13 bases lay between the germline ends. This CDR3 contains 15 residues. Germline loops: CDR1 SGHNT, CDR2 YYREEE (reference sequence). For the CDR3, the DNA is TGTGCCAGCAGCGGGGAGGGGGGCTACACCGGGGAGCTGTTTTTT. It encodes CASSGEGGYTGELFF. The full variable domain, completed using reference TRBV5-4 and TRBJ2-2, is ETGVTQSPTHLIKTRGQQVTLRCSSQSGHNTVSWYQQALGQGPQFIFQYYREEENGRGNFPPRFSGLQFPNYSSELNVNALELDDSALYLCASSGEGGYTGELFFGEGSRLTVL.

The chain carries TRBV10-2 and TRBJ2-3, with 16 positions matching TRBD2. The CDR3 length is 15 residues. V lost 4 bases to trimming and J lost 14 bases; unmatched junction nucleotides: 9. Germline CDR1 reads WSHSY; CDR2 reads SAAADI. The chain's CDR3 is CASSVVGTSGGAVYF. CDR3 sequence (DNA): TGCGCCAGCAGTGTAGTCGGGACTAGCGGGGGGGCTGTGTATTTT.

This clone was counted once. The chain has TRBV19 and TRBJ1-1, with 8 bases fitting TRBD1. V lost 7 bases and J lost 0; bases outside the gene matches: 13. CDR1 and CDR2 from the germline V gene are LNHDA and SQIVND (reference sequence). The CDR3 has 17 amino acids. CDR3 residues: CASTPQGALLMNTEAFF. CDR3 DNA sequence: TGTGCCAGTACCCCGCAGGGGGCGTTACTGATGAACACTGAAGCTTTCTTT. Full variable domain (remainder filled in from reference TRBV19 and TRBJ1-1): DGGITQSPKYLFRKEGQNVTLSCEQNLNHDAMYWYRQDPGQGLRLIYYSQIVNDFQKGDIAEGYSVSREKKESFPLTVTSAQKNPTAFYLCASTPQGALLMNTEAFFGQGTRLTVV.

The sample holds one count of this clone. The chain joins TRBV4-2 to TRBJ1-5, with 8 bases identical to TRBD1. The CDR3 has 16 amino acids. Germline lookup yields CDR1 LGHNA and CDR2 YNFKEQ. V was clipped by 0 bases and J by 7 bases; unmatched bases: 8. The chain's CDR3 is CASSQDLGQAGQPQHF. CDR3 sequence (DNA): TGTGCCAGCAGCCAAGATCTGGGACAGGCGGGACAGCCCCAGCATTTT.

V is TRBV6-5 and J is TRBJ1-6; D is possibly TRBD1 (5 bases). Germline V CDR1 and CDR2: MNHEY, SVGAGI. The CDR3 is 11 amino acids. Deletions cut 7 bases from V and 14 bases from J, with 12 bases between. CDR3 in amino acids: CASTEGGALHF. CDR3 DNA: TGTGCCAGCACCGAGGGAGGGGCCCTCCACTTT.

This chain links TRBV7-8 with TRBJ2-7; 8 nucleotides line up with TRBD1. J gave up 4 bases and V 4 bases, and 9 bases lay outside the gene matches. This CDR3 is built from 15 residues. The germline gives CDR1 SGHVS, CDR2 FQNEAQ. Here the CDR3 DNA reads TGTGCCAGCAGCTCAAGACAGGGGAGATTATACGAGCAGTACTTC. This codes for CASSSRQGRLYEQYF.

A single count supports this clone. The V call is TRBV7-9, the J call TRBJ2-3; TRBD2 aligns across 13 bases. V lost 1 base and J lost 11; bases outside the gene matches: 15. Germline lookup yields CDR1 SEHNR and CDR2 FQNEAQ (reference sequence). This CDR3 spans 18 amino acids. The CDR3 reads CASSLVLGGTSGDVWQYF. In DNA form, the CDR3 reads TGTGCCAGCAGCTTAGTCCTTGGGGGGACTAGCGGGGATGTTTGGCAGTATTTT.

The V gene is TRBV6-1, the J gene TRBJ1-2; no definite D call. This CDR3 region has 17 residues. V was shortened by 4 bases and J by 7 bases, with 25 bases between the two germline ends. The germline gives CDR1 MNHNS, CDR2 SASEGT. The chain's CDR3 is CASSVGLIGSWGGGYTF. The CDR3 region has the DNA TGTGCCAGCAGTGTTGGTTTAATCGGCTCCTGGGGAGGTGGCTACACCTTC.

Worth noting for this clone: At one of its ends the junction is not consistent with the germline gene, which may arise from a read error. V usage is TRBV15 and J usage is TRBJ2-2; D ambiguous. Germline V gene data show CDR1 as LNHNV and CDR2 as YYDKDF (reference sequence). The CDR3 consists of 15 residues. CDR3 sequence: CAASSRGANTGELFF. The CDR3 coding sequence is TGTGCCGCCAGCAGCAGAGGCGCGAACACCGGGGAGCTGTTTTTT.

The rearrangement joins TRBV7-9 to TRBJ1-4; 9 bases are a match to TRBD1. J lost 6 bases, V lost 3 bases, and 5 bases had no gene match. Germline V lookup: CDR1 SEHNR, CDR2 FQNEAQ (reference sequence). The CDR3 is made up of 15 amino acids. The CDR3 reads CASSFGQGWDEKLFF. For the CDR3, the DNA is TGTGCCAGCAGCTTCGGACAGGGGTGGGATGAAAAACTGTTTTTT.

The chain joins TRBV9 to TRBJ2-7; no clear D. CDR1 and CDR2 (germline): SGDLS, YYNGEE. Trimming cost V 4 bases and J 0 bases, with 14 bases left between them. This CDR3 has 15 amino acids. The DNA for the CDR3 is TGTGCCAGCAGCCCGCAAACCGCCTTCTCCTACGAGCAGTACTTC. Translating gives CASSPQTAFSYEQYF.

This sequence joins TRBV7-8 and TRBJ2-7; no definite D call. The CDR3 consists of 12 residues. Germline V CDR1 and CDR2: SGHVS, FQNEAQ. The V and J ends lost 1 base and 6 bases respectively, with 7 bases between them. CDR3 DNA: TGTGCCAGCAGCTTAGGGTACCGCGAGCAGTACTTC. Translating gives CASSLGYREQYF.

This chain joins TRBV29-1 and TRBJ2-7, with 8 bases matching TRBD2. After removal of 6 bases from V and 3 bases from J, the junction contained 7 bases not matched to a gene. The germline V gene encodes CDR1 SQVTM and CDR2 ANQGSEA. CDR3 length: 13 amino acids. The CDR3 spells CSVLAGRGYEQYF. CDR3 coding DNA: TGCAGCGTCCTAGCGGGCAGGGGCTACGAGCAGTACTTC.

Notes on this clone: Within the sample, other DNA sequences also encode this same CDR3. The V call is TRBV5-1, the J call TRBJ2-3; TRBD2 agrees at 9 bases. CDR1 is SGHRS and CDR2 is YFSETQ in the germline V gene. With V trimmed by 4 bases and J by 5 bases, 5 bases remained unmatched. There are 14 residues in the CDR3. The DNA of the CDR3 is TGCGCCAGCAGCCTAGCGGGGAGGAAAGATACGCAGTATTTT. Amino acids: CASSLAGRKDTQYF.

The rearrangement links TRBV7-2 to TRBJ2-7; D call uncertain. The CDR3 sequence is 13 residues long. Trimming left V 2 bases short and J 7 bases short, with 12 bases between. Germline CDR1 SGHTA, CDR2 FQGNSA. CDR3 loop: CASSLLSSSEQYF. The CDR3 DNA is TGTGCCAGCAGCTTATTGAGTAGTTCAGAGCAGTACTTC.

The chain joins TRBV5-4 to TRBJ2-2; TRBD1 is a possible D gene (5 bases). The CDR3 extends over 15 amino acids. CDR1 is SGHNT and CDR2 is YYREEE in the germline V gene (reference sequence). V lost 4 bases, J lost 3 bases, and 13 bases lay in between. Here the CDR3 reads CASSSQGLYTGELFF. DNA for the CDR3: TGTGCCAGCAGCAGCCAGGGTTTGTACACCGGGGAGCTGTTTTTT.

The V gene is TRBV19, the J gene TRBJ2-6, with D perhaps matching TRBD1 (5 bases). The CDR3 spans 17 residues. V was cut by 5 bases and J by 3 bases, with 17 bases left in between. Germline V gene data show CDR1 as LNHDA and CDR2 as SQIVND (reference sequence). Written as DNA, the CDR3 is TGTGCCAGTAGTGCGCCTGGAGCAGGGTATGGGGCCAACGTCCTGACTTTC. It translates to CASSAPGAGYGANVLTF.

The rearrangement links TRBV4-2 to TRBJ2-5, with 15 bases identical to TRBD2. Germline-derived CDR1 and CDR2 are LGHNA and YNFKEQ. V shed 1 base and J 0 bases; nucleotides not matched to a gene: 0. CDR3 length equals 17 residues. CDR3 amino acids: CASSQGTSGGDQETQYF. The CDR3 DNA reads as TGTGCCAGCAGCCAAGGGACTAGCGGGGGGGACCAAGAGACCCAGTACTTC.

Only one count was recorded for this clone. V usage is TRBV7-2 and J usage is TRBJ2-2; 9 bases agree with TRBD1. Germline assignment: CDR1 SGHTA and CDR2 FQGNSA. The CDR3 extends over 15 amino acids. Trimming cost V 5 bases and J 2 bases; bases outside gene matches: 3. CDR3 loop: CASSPGQGNTGELFF. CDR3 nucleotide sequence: TGTGCCAGCAGCCCGGGACAGGGCAACACCGGGGAGCTGTTTTTT.